The 12 T cell receptor beta chains given below trace back to one sample, sequenced in a study of cytomegalovirus exposure and HLA in healthy donors. 13 Jbeta primers and 60 Vbeta primers were used for the PCR. Clones were sequenced by immunoSEQ multiplex PCR, and TCRdb holds only the in-frame ones, with some missing. The sample carries 130,000 to 150,000 clones, around 79% recorded once. The source material was PBMCs. The receptors here all came from a man aged 40-55 years in good health and CMV-seropositive.

The chain recombines TRBV5-1 with TRBJ2-5; perhaps TRBD2 as D (6 bases). Trimming pared 4 bases from V and 1 base from J, leaving 17 bases between. Germline CDR1 SGHRS, CDR2 YFSETQ. The CDR3 contains 16 residues. CDR3 nucleotide sequence: TGCGCCAGCAGCACGAAGTCGCGGGGATTCCAAGAGACCCAGTACTTC. Translating gives CASSTKSRGFQETQYF.

This sequence joins TRBV5-5 and TRBJ1-2; a weak D match, TRBD1 (6 bases). In germline, CDR1 is SGHKS, CDR2 YYEKEE (reference sequence). The ends were cut back, 4 bases at V and 2 bases at J, with 18 bases in the middle. The CDR3 has 16 residues. This CDR3 reads CASSTFYRARNYGYTF. As DNA, the CDR3 is TGTGCCAGCAGCACTTTTTACAGGGCTCGCAACTATGGCTACACCTTC.

This clone was observed once. V gene TRBV5-5 combines with J gene TRBJ2-7; a weak D match, TRBD2 (6 bases). V shed 4 bases and J shed 2 bases, with 19 bases lying between them. The CDR3 runs 16 residues. Germline CDR1 and CDR2: SGHKS and YYEKEE (reference sequence). CDR3 loop: CASSPSGGYPTYEQYF. The CDR3 DNA reads as TGTGCCAGCAGCCCGAGTGGAGGGTACCCTACCTACGAGCAGTACTTC.

The CDR3 DNA reads as TGTGCCAGCAGGACCAGGGGCGCAACTAATGAAAAACTGTTTTTT. This sequence encodes CASRTRGATNEKLFF. This rearrangement joins TRBV6-1 to TRBJ1-4; a possible D gene is TRBD1 (6 bases). The CDR3 is made up of 15 amino acids. Trimming cost V 6 bases and J 0 bases, with 11 bases left between them. The germline V gene has CDR1 MNHNS and CDR2 SASEGT.

This chain joins TRBV27 and TRBJ2-1; a possible D gene is TRBD2 (6 bases). Germline loops: CDR1 MNHEY, CDR2 SMNVEV (reference sequence). The V end was cut by 7 bases, the J end by 6 bases, with 19 bases between. The CDR3 contains 15 residues. The CDR3 sequence is CASNIPGLGPNEQFF. CDR3 nucleotides: TGTGCCAGCAATATCCCGGGACTTGGGCCCAATGAGCAGTTCTTC.

This chain joins TRBV10-3 and TRBJ2-1, with D uncertain. The CDR3 is made up of 16 amino acids. CDR1 is ENHRY, CDR2 SYGVKD, per germline. With 2 bases removed from V and 0 bases from J, the gap between germline ends came to 11 bases. The CDR3 protein is CAISEVEKSSYNEQFF. The CDR3 DNA is TGTGCCATCAGTGAGGTGGAGAAGAGCTCCTACAATGAGCAGTTCTTC.

The CDR3 sequence: CAWSPGGVETQYF. CDR3 sequence (DNA): TGTGCCTGGAGTCCGGGCGGGGTGGAGACCCAGTACTTC. The chain links TRBV30 to TRBJ2-5; tentative D call: TRBD2 (6 bases). V shed 2 bases and J shed 5 bases, with 12 bases lying between them. The CDR3 sequence is 13 residues long. CDR1 GTSNPN and CDR2 SVGIG come from the germline V gene (reference sequence).

This clone was seen once. The rearrangement joins TRBV18 to TRBJ2-1; D perhaps matches TRBD2 (6 bases). V was clipped by 2 bases and J by 8 bases, with 13 bases between them. The germline gives CDR1 KGHSH, CDR2 LQKENI. This CDR3 region has 14 residues. This chain's CDR3 is CASSPAGWSDEQFF. The CDR3 DNA is TGTGCCAGCTCACCAGCGGGATGGTCGGATGAGCAGTTCTTC.

The rearrangement joins TRBV19 to TRBJ1-3, with 11 bases matching TRBD1. Trimming removed 6 bases from V and 7 bases from J; junction bases left unmatched: 5. CDR1 and CDR2 from the germline V gene are LNHDA and SQIVND (reference sequence). This CDR3 contains 14 residues. CDR3: CASRRTGGENTIYF. The DNA for the CDR3 is TGTGCCAGTAGGAGGACAGGGGGCGAGAACACCATATATTTT.

The DNA for the CDR3 is TGTGCCAGCAGCCAAGATCCTAGCCTGGAAGCTTTCTTT. It codes for CASSQDPSLEAFF. The gene calls are TRBV4-2 and TRBJ1-1; D unresolved. CDR1 is LGHNA, CDR2 YNFKEQ, per germline. The CDR3 is made up of 13 amino acids. Trimming pared 0 bases from V and 8 bases from J, leaving 10 bases between.

This clone was counted a few times. The V gene is TRBV19, the J gene TRBJ2-7, with a tentative D call TRBD2 (7 bases). Trimming removed 7 bases from V and 2 bases from J, with 12 bases in between. Germline V lookup: CDR1 LNHDA, CDR2 SQIVND (reference sequence). This CDR3 spans 13 amino acids. The CDR3 bases are TGTGCCAGTACCCGAGGGGGGGCCTACGAGCAGTACTTC. Translation: CASTRGGAYEQYF.

The gene calls are TRBV21-1 and TRBJ2-3; the listed D gene, TRBD2, was not tested against the DNA. TRBV21-1 is annotated as a pseudogene. The CDR3 is 16 amino acids. In DNA form, the CDR3 reads TGTGCCAGCAGCAAAAACGTGGTAGCACCCACAGATACGCAGTATTTT. It translates to CASSKNVVAPTDTQYF.